The 13 T cell receptor beta chains in this list originate from one sample, sequenced in a study of vaccination effects on CD4 cells after COVID-19. Cells that had been cultured for 10 days were the source of isolated CD4+ T cells. All study participants received two doses of BNT162b2 or mRNA-1273 vaccine. Assay used: immunoSEQ multiplex PCR; TCRdb lists only in-frame clones, some missing. Of 45,000 to 65,000 clones listed, approximately 81% are singletons. The antigens of these receptors remain unknown. The starting material was CD4+ T cells from PBMCs cultured without peptide, obtained after COVID-19 vaccination. The receptor set was obtained from a human donor who received a COVID-19 vaccine.

The V and J genes are TRBV9 and TRBJ2-3; tentatively, D is TRBD1 (6 bases). The germline CDR1 and CDR2 sequences are SGDLS and YYNGEE. The CDR3 runs 15 residues. V shed 0 bases and J shed 4 bases, with 12 bases lying between them. The CDR3 DNA reads TGTGCCAGCAGCGTAGCTTGGAGACAGGCAGATACGCAGTATTTT. This codes for CASSVAWRQADTQYF.

This clone appeared a single time. V usage is TRBV19 and J usage is TRBJ1-2, with 7 bases fitting TRBD1. V gave up 1 base and J gave up 8 bases; unmatched junction bases: 7. The CDR3 consists of 14 residues. The germline V gene encodes CDR1 LNHDA and CDR2 SQIVND (reference sequence). In nucleotides, the CDR3 is TGTGCCAGTAGTATAGTGCAGGGGGTGAAAGGCTACACCTTC. As protein: CASSIVQGVKGYTF.

This clone was seen more than once but under ten times. The chain uses TRBV9 and TRBJ2-3; D unclear. Trimming took 1 base from V and 0 from J, leaving 12 bases between them. CDR1 is SGDLS and CDR2 is YYNGEE in the germline V gene. This CDR3 is 16 amino acids long. The CDR3 is CASSVSPARSTDTQYF. The CDR3 nucleotides are TGTGCCAGCAGCGTATCCCCTGCCAGAAGCACAGATACGCAGTATTTT.

The chain carries TRBV2 and TRBJ2-7, with 7 bases lining up with TRBD1. The ends lost 8 bases at V and 4 bases at J; junction bases unmatched: 8. Germline CDR1 is SNHLY and CDR2 is FYNNEI. The CDR3 sequence is 13 residues long. For the CDR3, the DNA is TGTGCCAGCCTCGGACAGGTTGGTTACGAGCAGTACTTC. Protein sequence: CASLGQVGYEQYF.

This rearrangement joins TRBV4-3 to TRBJ1-1; D is undetermined. V dropped 0 bases and J dropped 0 bases, with 11 bases sitting between them. The germline gives CDR1 LGHNA, CDR2 YSLEER. The CDR3 runs to 16 residues. CDR3 bases: TGCGCCAGCAGCCAAGATTACGTCTTCTTGAACACTGAAGCTTTCTTT. Translating gives CASSQDYVFLNTEAFF.

The V call is TRBV5-1, the J call TRBJ1-1, with D tentatively TRBD1 (6 bases). This CDR3 contains 14 residues. Germline-derived CDR1 and CDR2 are SGHRS and YFSETQ. V was clipped by 1 base and J by 1 base, with 8 bases between them. CDR3 in amino acids: CASSLSGANTEAFF. The CDR3 DNA sequence: TGCGCCAGCAGCTTGTCAGGGGCGAACACTGAAGCTTTCTTT. Full variable domain (missing parts from reference TRBV5-1 and TRBJ1-1): KAGVTQTPRYLIKTRGQQVTLSCSPISGHRSVSWYQQTPGQGLQFLFEYFSETQRNKGNFPGRFSGRQFSNSRSEMNVSTLELGDSALYLCASSLSGANTEAFFGQGTRLTVV.

This clone was detected only a few times. The chain employs TRBV30 and TRBJ1-1; 7 bases are a match to TRBD1. The CDR3 loop spans 12 amino acids. CDR1 is GTSNPN, CDR2 SVGIG, per germline (reference sequence). The CDR3 DNA is TGTGCTTTCGCAGGGGGGAACACTGAAGCTTTCTTT. This translates into CAFAGGNTEAFF.

The chain combines TRBV28 with TRBJ1-4, with D unresolved. Between the trimmed V and J ends, which lost 2 bases and 7 bases, there was a span of 2 bases. CDR1 is MDHEN, CDR2 SYDVKM, per germline. This CDR3 comprises 11 residues. The DNA for the CDR3 is TGTGCCAGCAGTTTACTTGAAAAACTGTTTTTT. The encoded protein is CASSLLEKLFF.

V is TRBV7-2 and J is TRBJ2-2; TRBD2 matches at 11 bases. From germline, CDR1 is SGHTA and CDR2 FQGNSA. There are 19 residues in the CDR3. With V trimmed by 1 base and J by 2 bases, 9 bases remained unmatched. The CDR3 protein is CASSLGALAGAKNTGELFF. The CDR3 nucleotides read TGTGCCAGCAGCTTAGGGGCACTAGCGGGGGCCAAAAACACCGGGGAGCTGTTTTTT.

The chain links TRBV7-2 to TRBJ1-6; D remains unclear. The CDR3 is 12 amino acids. V dropped 3 bases and J dropped 9 bases, with 6 bases sitting between them. Germline-derived CDR1 and CDR2 are SGHTA and FQGNSA. CDR3 loop: CASSFPGSPLHF. The CDR3 DNA reads TGTGCCAGCAGCTTCCCGGGTTCACCCCTCCACTTT.

The gene calls are TRBV7-2 and TRBJ2-1, with 7 bases aligning to TRBD1. V shed 0 bases, J shed 2 bases, and the junction held 1 base outside the gene matches. CDR1 SGHTA and CDR2 FQGNSA come from the germline V gene. CDR3 length: 15 residues. Here the CDR3 reads CASSLAQGAYNEQFF. CDR3 in DNA: TGTGCCAGCAGCTTAGCGCAGGGGGCCTACAATGAGCAGTTCTTC.

This clone has ten or more counts. This chain connects TRBV6-2 or TRBV6-3 to TRBJ2-7, with 9 bases aligning to TRBD1. Per germline, CDR1 MNHEY and CDR2 SVGEGT. The CDR3 runs to 18 residues. Trimming took 5 bases from V and 4 from J; bases not matched to a gene: 18. The chain's CDR3 is CASSPNRRRDRVRYEQYF. The CDR3 DNA is TGTGCCAGCAGTCCCAACCGGCGCCGGGACAGGGTGAGGTACGAGCAGTACTTC.

This clone was counted a few times. CDR3 sequence (DNA): TGTGCCAGCAGTCGGACTAGCGGGGGGGCCTATGAGACCCAGTACTTC. Translating gives CASSRTSGGAYETQYF. The chain couples TRBV2 to TRBJ2-5, with TRBD2 identical over 15 bases. Germline V gene data show CDR1 as SNHLY and CDR2 as FYNNEI. With 5 bases clipped from V and 5 bases from J, the junction kept 6 bases outside the gene matches. The CDR3 runs 16 residues.